The present TCR beta chain was sequenced within a study of T-cell reconstitution after alpha-beta-depleted transplantation in children. This clonotype was detected only a few times. Germline V lookup: CDR1 SQVTM, CDR2 ANQGSEA. The CDR3 is 15 residues long. Trimming took 5 bases from V and 5 from J; bases not matched to a gene: 13. The authors prepared the TCRbeta library with unique molecular identifiers. From the PCR reads, TCRdb called clonotypes with MiXCR, one entry per CDR3 protein. The repertoire holds some 390,000 distinct CDR3 sequences, with roughly 20% as singletons. Here the sequenced sample was PBMCs from the stem cell graft donor, taken from the stem cell graft. The V and J genes are TRBV29-1 and TRBJ2-5, with 8 bases lining up with TRBD2. This sequence was found in a human donor who donated a stem cell graft to a child with acute myeloid leukemia. CDR3: CSVSNRAGVEETQYF. The CDR3 bases are TGCAGCGTTAGTAATCGAGCGGGAGTTGAGGAGACCCAGTACTTC.